This TCR beta chain was identified during a study of cytomegalovirus exposure and HLA in healthy donors (dated by TCRdb to about 2017). Looking at the study overall: An earlier analysis of about 530 of the donors reported 250 to 350 Gb of sequence data and approximately 120 million unique TCR beta sequences obtained from about 179 million T cells. A separate validation cohort of roughly 130 different subjects was used in addition to the 666-subject first cohort. The number of typed donors differed by locus: about 620-630 for A, B, C, DRB1 and DQB1; some 540 for DQA1; over 600 for DPA1; and 450 to 480 for DPB1. The study aimed to test whether cataloging public T cell receptors could reveal signatures of past pathogen exposure. HLA typing included class I and class II loci at four-digit resolution. The T cell repertoires of 666 subjects were profiled by immunosequencing and related to cytomegalovirus serostatus. To study patterns of TCR occurrence, a later analysis re-analyzed previously published TCR beta repertoires from 550 to 800 donors and added high-resolution HLA genotyping. In a later genetic analysis, genome-wide SNP genotypes for about 65% of the roughly 670 donors were used, and that subset was treated as a discovery cohort. Donor age, sex, ethnicity and CMV serostatus were compiled alongside the repertoire data. In the later analysis, no new phenotypic data were used to find candidate immune exposures; instead, reliance was placed on TCR beta sequences and their occurrence across donors. In an earlier analysis of roughly 580 of the donors, high-throughput TCR beta sequencing was used to judge whether each TCR beta V gene segment behaved as functional or pseudogenic. Of the roughly 400 genotyped donors, 70% to 90% were placed in the genetic ancestry cluster associated with self-reported Caucasian donors. The study combined high-throughput TCR immunosequencing, statistical association of individual TCRs with disease status, and machine learning to predict cytomegalovirus infection status. All discovery cohort repertoires had been generated on a single sequencing platform. About 300 gigabases of sequencing data and approximately 85 million unique TCR sequences were included in an early release covering about 700 HLA-typed donors. Roughly 5 DR-DQ haplotypes were treated as single units for association and clustering because of strong linkage in the cohort. Across 398 genotyped donors of the cohort, an average of approximately 220,000 unique TCR beta nucleotide sequences per donor were sequenced, and around 20% of those sequences were non-productive.

CDR1 and CDR2 are read off the germline V gene as SGHTA and FQGNSA. The CDR3 measures 14 amino acids from cysteine to phenylalanine. Only the CDR3 portion is preserved as DNA: 42 bases, with reading frame beginning at the first base. The trim is 5 bases for V and 2 bases for J, with a gap of 12 bases between the germline ends. Turning to this clone: It lacks a known antigen. Qualities for individual bases were not recorded, and no much larger clone is one base off.

The method behind the library was the immunoSEQ multiplex PCR assay. For the multiplex PCR, a mixture combining 60 forward primers for TCR Vbeta segments and 13 reverse primers for TCR Jbeta segments was used. The CDR3 region of rearranged TCR beta genes was amplified from genomic DNA with a multiplex PCR assay. Amplified TCR beta libraries were sequenced as 87-base-pair reads on the Illumina HiSeq System. The published analysis was carried out like this. Across the 666 repertoires, a later analysis counted 80 million or so unique TCR beta chains, roughly 11 million of which were shared by at least two donors. A nearest-neighbor algorithm error-corrected the raw reads and collapsed the reads into unique sequences, merging closely related sequences to remove PCR and sequencing errors. CDR3 sequences were aligned to IMGT reference sequences to assign V, D and J gene segments. For a sequence to be retained, a match of at least six nucleotides was required to both a V gene segment and a J gene segment. A rearrangement counted as productive if the CDR3 had no stop codons and remained in frame with V and J, and every other rearrangement counted as non-productive. CDR3 was defined by IMGT convention, running from the second conserved V-encoded cysteine to the conserved J-encoded phenylalanine. Sequences without an unambiguous match to a single V gene segment were excluded from the earlier analysis of 450 to 750 of the donors. In an earlier analysis of about 590 of the donors, a V segment was called functional when productive rearrangements were above 56.7%, and segregating when the standard deviation between donors exceeded 5%. A statistical classification framework was built to diagnose cytomegalovirus status from the catalog of TCR beta chain sequences. In a later analysis, V and J genes were assigned by comparing TCR nucleotide sequences against IMGT/GENE-DB human TR gene sequences. A later analysis assigned CDR3 sequences and most-parsimonious VDJ recombination scenarios with the TCRdist pipeline. In a later analysis, every TCR beta chain was defined by the combination of its CDR3 amino acid sequence and its V-gene family, and reads without a unique V-gene family were dropped. To address suspected cross-contamination and a sequencing artifact, a later analysis removed several hundred highly shared, low-generation-probability nucleotide sequences. In a later analysis, a clonal expansion index was calculated for each public chain from normalized within-repertoire ranks of inferred template counts. A later analysis computed generation probabilities with a VDJ recombination model fitted to out-of-frame rearrangements, and checked the results against IGoR. In a later analysis, hypergeometric tests were used to score TCR-TCR, TCR-HLA and TCR-CMV co-occurrence, with a repertoire-size bias correction applied to TCR pairs. In a later analysis, false discovery rates were estimated by permuting HLA or CMV assignments 20 times. A later analysis grouped co-occurring TCRs with DBSCAN, adding TCRdist sequence similarity when clustering within HLA-allele-positive subsets. Repertoires with fewer than 30,000 or more than 120,000 public chains, plus five repertoires with anomalous nucleotide sharing, were excluded from co-occurrence clustering. TCRdb stores this immuneACCESS table with in-frame sequences only. Part of the clones is absent; in the studies checked, under half of the shortfall reflects unresolved V genes, and no reason is known for the rest. The D gene and trimming were derived from the DNA, and the V and J assignments and clone size from that table. Present in this sample are hundreds of thousands of clones, 77% of which were seen just once. The top ten hold roughly 2.5% of the sample.

Results and caveats for the whole study, not just this receptor: Assigning TCR associations to individual alleles was difficult when HLA alleles, especially DR and DQ, strongly co-occurred. In this cohort, only TCR beta chains were sequenced, and detectable features were limited by the absence of alpha or paired-chain data. The study listed 164 TCR beta chains as associated with cytomegalovirus. According to a later genetic analysis, donors in an Asian-associated ancestry cluster had fewer N-insertions in productive TCRs than the approximately 650-donor mean. Some IMGT-functional V segments, including TRBV6-2 and TRBV6-3, could not be told apart with the 87-base-pair reads, so those segments were excluded. Over 15 rarely observed V segments, including chromosome 9 orphons, were excluded from the earlier analysis of approximately 600 of the donors because counts were too low. Several of the top co-occurrence clusters appeared to be linked to parvovirus B19, influenza, CMV and Epstein-Barr virus, according to a later analysis. A later analysis found that most CMV-associated TCR beta chains appeared HLA-restricted, with HLA associations seemingly driven largely by CMV exposure. In an earlier analysis of more than 450 of the donors, most TCR beta V segments were observed in productive rearrangements about 87% or about 30% of the time, broadly matching IMGT annotations. Across donors, most TCR sequences were observed very rarely, whereas some public TCRs were present in many individuals. Compared with equally common non-associated chains, HLA-associated TCR beta chains in a later analysis were more clonally expanded and had lower generation probabilities. A group of highly shared sequence variants was considered likely to be a technical artifact of the sequencing pipeline. Correlated functional status among segregating V segments might be attributable to linkage disequilibrium, but an unknown experimental factor could not be ruled out. Because HLA typing was missing for some donors at each locus, association tests included only the typed subset. The only immune exposure information available for the cohort was CMV serostatus. In a later analysis, around 15,000 TCR beta sequences were associated with specific HLA alleles at a false discovery rate of 0.05. According to a later analysis, TCR association rates differed among HLA loci, with DRB1 alleles showing the most associated TCRs and HLA-C alleles showing the fewest. The presence/absence analyses assumed that sequencing depth was roughly uniform across donors, and that assumption may not be true. In vitro tests confirmed that a few of the cytomegalovirus-associated TCR beta chains recognize cytomegalovirus antigens. V-gene and J-gene trimming of TCR beta chains was associated with a missense DCLRE1C variant in a later genetic analysis, and the association was replicated in an independent cohort. In both the original and validation cohorts, the classifier was reported to diagnose cytomegalovirus status with high specificity and sensitivity. A further reported finding was that TCR beta sequences accurately predicted the HLA-A and HLA-B alleles for most subjects in the first cohort. It was suggested by the authors that the approach could potentially be generalized to other disease states and immunological phenotypes.

The cohort was made up of 666 healthy bone marrow donors. Cohort members were all nominally healthy when sampled, although unrecorded immune exposures were likely present. The donor was CMV seropositive and was included in the group of 250 to 300 seropositive cohort members. Each donor provided a peripheral blood sample, and peripheral blood mononuclear cells were used for TCR beta sequencing. Genomic DNA was extracted from the blood cell samples with the Qiagen DNeasy Blood Extraction Kit. This sequence was found in a woman between 55 and 75 years old in good health and CMV-seropositive. Sequenced: PBMCs. The V gene is TRBV7-2 and the J gene is TRBJ2-5; no D gene call is confident. The CDR3 region: CASSLNSFQETQYF. The nucleotide sequence reads TGTGCCAGCAGCCTGAACAGCTTTCAAGAGACCCAGTACTTC.